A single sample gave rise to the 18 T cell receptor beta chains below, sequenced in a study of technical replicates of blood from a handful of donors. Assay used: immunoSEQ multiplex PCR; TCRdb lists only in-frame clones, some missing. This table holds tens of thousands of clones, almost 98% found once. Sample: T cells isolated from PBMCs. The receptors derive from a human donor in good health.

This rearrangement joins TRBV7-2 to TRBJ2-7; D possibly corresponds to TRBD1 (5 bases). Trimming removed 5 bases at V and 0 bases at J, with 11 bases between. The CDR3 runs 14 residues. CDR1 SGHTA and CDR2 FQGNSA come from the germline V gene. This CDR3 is CASSPLDSSYEQYF. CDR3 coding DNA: TGTGCCAGCAGCCCGCTAGACAGCTCCTACGAGCAGTACTTC.

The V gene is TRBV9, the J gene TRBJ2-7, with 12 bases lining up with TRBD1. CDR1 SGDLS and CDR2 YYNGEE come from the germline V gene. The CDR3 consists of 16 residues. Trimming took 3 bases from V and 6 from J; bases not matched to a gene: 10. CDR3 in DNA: TGTGCCAGCAGCGGGATGGGACAGGGGGCGTTAGGCGAGCAGTACTTC. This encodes CASSGMGQGALGEQYF.

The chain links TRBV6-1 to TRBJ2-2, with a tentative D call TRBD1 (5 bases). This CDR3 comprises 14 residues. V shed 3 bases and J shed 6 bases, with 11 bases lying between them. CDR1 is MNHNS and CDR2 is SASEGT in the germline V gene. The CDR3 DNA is TGTGCCAGCAGTGACCAGGGAAAGTCCGGGGAGCTGTTTTTT. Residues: CASSDQGKSGELFF.

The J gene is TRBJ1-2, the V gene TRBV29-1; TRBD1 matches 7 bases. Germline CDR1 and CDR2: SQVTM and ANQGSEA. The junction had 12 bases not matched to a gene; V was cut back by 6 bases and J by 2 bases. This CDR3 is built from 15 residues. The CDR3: CSVLAPGTANYGYTF. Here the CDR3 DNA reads TGCAGCGTCCTCGCCCCCGGGACAGCCAACTATGGCTACACCTTC.

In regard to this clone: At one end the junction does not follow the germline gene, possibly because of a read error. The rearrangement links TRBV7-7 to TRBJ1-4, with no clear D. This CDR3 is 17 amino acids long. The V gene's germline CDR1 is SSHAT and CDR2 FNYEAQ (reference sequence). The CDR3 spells CASSLASRAATNEKLFF. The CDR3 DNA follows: TGTGCTAGCAGCTTAGCAAGTCGTGCGGCAACTAATGAAAAACTGTTTTTT.

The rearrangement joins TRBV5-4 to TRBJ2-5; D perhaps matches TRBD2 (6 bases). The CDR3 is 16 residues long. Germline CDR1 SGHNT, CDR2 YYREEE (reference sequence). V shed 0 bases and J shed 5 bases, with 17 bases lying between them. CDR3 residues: CASSLVFPSRGETQYF. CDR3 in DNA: TGTGCCAGCAGCTTGGTATTCCCATCCCGGGGGGAGACCCAGTACTTC.

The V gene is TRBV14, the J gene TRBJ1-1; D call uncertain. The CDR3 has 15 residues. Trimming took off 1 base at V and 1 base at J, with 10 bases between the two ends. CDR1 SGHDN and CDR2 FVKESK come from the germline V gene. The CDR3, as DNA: TGTGCCAGCAGCCAAGGAGGCCTGGCGAACACTGAAGCTTTCTTT. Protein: CASSQGGLANTEAFF.

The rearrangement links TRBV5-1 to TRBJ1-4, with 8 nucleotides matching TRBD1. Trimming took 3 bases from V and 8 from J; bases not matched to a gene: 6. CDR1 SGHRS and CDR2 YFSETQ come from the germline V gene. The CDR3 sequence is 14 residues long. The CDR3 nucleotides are TGCGCCAGCAGCTCCACAGGGGGTAACGAAAAACTGTTTTTT. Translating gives CASSSTGGNEKLFF.

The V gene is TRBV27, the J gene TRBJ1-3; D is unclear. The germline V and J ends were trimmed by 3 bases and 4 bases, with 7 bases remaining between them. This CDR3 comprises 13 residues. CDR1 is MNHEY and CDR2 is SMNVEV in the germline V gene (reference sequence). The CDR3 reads CASSLTRGNTIYF. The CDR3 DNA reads TGTGCCAGCAGTTTGACAAGGGGAAACACCATATATTTT.

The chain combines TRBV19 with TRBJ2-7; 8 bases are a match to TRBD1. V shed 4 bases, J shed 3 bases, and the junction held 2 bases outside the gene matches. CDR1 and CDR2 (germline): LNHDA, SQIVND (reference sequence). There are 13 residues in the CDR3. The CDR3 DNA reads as TGTGCCAGTAGTACGGACAGGGACTACGAGCAGTACTTC. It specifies CASSTDRDYEQYF.

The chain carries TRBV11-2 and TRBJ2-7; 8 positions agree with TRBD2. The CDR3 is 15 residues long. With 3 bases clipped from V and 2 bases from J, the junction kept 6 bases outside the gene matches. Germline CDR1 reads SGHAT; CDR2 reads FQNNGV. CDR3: CASSFRRGGPYEQYF. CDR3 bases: TGTGCCAGCAGCTTTCGCCGGGGGGGACCCTACGAGCAGTACTTC. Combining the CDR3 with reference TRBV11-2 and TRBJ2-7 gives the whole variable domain EAGVAQSPRYKIIEKRQSVAFWCNPISGHATLYWYQQILGQGPKLLIQFQNNGVVDDSQLPKDRFSAERLKGVDSTLKIQPAKLEDSAVYLCASSFRRGGPYEQYFGPGTRLTVT.

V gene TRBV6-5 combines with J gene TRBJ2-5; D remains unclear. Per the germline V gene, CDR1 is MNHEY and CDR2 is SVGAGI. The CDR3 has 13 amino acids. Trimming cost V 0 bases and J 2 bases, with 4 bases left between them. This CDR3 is CASSYSNQETQYF. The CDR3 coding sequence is TGTGCCAGCAGTTACTCCAATCAAGAGACCCAGTACTTC.

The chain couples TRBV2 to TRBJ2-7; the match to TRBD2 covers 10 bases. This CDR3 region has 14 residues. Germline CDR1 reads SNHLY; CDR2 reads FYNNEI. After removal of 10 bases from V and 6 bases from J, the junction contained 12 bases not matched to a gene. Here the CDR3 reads CATNPGLASGEQYF. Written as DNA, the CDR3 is TGTGCCACCAATCCGGGACTAGCGTCCGGCGAGCAGTACTTC. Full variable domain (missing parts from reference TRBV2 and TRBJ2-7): EPEVTQTPSHQVTQMGQEVILRCVPISNHLYFYWYRQILGQKVEFLVSFYNNEISEKSEIFDDQFSVERPDGSNFTLKIRSTKLEDSAMYFCATNPGLASGEQYFGPGTRLTVT.

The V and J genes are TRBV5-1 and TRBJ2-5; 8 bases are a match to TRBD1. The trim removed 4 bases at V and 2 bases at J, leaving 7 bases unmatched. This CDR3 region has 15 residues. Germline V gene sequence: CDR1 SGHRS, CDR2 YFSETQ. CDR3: CASSAPDRAQETQYF. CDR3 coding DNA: TGCGCCAGCAGCGCCCCGGACAGGGCTCAAGAGACCCAGTACTTC.

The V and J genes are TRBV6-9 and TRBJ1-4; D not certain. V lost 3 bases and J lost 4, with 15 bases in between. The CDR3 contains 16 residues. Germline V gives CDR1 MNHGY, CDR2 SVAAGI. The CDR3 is CASSYPNRKFNEKLFF. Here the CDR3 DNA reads TGTGCCAGCAGTTACCCCAACAGAAAATTTAATGAAAAACTGTTTTTT.

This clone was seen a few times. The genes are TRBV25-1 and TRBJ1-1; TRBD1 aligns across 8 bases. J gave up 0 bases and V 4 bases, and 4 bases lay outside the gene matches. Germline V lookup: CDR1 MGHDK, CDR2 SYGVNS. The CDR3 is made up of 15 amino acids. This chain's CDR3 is CASSGVTGVNTEAFF. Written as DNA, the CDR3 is TGTGCCAGCAGTGGGGTGACAGGGGTGAACACTGAAGCTTTCTTT.

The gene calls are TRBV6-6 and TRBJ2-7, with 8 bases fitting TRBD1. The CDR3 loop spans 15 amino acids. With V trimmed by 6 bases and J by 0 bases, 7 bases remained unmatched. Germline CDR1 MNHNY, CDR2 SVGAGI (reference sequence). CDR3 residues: CASSGTGEDSYEQYF. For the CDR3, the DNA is TGTGCCAGCAGCGGGACAGGTGAGGACTCCTACGAGCAGTACTTC.

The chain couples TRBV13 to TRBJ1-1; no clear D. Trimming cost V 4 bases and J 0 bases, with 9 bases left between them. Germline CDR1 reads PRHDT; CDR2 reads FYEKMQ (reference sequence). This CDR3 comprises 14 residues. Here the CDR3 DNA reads TGTGCCAGCAGCTCCGGGAGAATGAACACTGAAGCTTTCTTT. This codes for CASSSGRMNTEAFF.